This TCR beta chain appears in the sequencing data of a study of cytomegalovirus exposure and HLA in healthy donors. Study summary: Researchers previously reported finding 90 million to 130 million unique TCR beta sequences from about 179 million T cells. General study results and limits: Presence/absence analyses supposed approximately even sequencing depth among donors. CMV antigen specificity of three CMV-associated chains was confirmed in vitro.

13 Jbeta primers and 60 Vbeta primers were used for the PCR. Sequencing was performed with immunoSEQ multiplex PCR; in TCRdb, only in-frame clones are kept and a portion is missing. The table lists 85,000 to 130,000 clones, 75% of them singletons. Points on this clone: Its specificity is unknown.

This CDR3 has 13 amino acids. The germline V gene encodes CDR1 SGHDT and CDR2 YYEEEE. V lost 4 bases to trimming and J lost 5 bases, with 11 bases between them. The sequenced material came from PBMCs. This receptor was obtained from a male donor in good health and CMV-seropositive. V is TRBV5-6 and J is TRBJ2-3; a possible D gene is TRBD2 (5 bases). The CDR3: CASSGSAEDTQYF. Here the CDR3 DNA reads TGTGCCAGCAGCGGGAGTGCGGAAGATACGCAGTATTTT.